This T cell receptor beta chain was captured in a study of T cell repertoires in cytomegalovirus infection (dated by TCRdb to 2018 to 2020). A note on the overall study: Because public TCR beta signatures pointed to carriage of CMV infection together with the matching HLA type, the HLA type of each donor mattered for the analysis.

Comments on this clonotype: Its recognized antigen is unknown. No base quality values were provided; no much bigger clone lies one nucleotide off.

CDR1 is given as MDHEN and CDR2 as SYDVKM, both from the germline V gene. The junction carries 16 bases between V and J, which are trimmed by 8 bases and 2 bases respectively. CDR3 length: 16 amino acids, cysteine to phenylalanine. Only the CDR3 DNA is retained, 48 bases long and in frame from the first base. Sequencing was performed on an Illumina HiSeq 1500. TCRdb applied fastp at Q25 and MiXCR to the public reads, then kept only in-frame beta chains. CDR3 protein sequences are deduplicated, and each keeps its most common genes and DNA. This sample is represented by 400,000 or so distinct CDR3 sequences; around 18% of them were singletons. The leading ten clones occupy roughly 8.7% of the sample. The paper's findings and limits, for the study overall: In the ex vivo response, HLA-C-restricted CMV-specific TCR beta clonotypes were dominant, and in two of eight donors the single most frequent clonotype came from this HLA-C-restricted group. In both this cohort and an independent cohort of several hundred donors, the cumulative frequency of public TCR beta family members distinguished carriers of CMV infection plus the relevant HLA type.

The chain employs TRBV28 and TRBJ2-6, with a tentative D gene TRBD2 over 6 matching bases. The material sequenced was PBMCs. The sequence was obtained from a human donor in good health (CMV status not recorded). Some clones in this sample may be carry-over from other donors' samples. The CDR3 reads CASGRTSVPGANVLTF. In nucleotide form, the sequence is TGTGCCAGCGGGAGGACGAGTGTCCCTGGGGCCAACGTCCTGACTTTC.